This passage covers 24 T cell receptor beta chains from one sample sequenced in a study of human T cells and chemical hapten exposure (dated by TCRdb to the early 2020s). The time point label corresponds to: pre-sensitization, week 0. The meaning of the sample's treatment or condition label: therapeutic diphenylcyclopropenone sensitization with weekly scalp DPC. The library was prepared using RACE. Sequenced using a NextSeq 500. TCRdb itself trimmed the public reads at Q25 with fastp, ran MiXCR and retained productive beta chains. Rows with one shared CDR3 protein collapse into an entry with the most common genes and DNA. A total of approximately 260,000 distinct CDR3 sequences appear in this sample, almost 8% of them only once. The ten most abundant clones make up more than 1% of the sample. This specimen was whole blood, taken in connection with sensitization to the hapten diphenylcyclopropenone (DPC). Receptors originate from a man aged 18 to 35 with alopecia areata. Some clones in this sample may be carry-over from other donors' samples.

The chain has TRBV7-2 and TRBJ1-6, with D possibly matching TRBD1 (6 bases). Germline V gives CDR1 SGHTA, CDR2 FQGNSA. This CDR3 is built from 14 residues. Trimming stripped 5 bases from V and 8 bases from J, with 13 bases between. The CDR3 coding sequence is TGTGCCAGCAGCGTCGGACAGACCTATTCACCCCTCCACTTT. Protein sequence: CASSVGQTYSPLHF.

This clonotype was recorded a few times. The rearrangement uses TRBV3-1 and TRBJ1-1; D is ambiguous. This CDR3 is built from 14 residues. Trimming removed 0 bases from V and 6 bases from J, with 11 bases in between. Germline values: CDR1 LGHDT, CDR2 YNNKEL (reference sequence). CDR3 region: CASSQERLGAEAFF. The CDR3 nucleotides read TGTGCCAGCAGCCAAGAACGGCTGGGCGCTGAAGCTTTCTTT.

This clonotype has only a few counts. V gene TRBV6-5 combines with J gene TRBJ1-6; 7 bases fit TRBD1. Losses at the gene ends were 0 bases for V and 10 bases for J; bases not matched to a gene: 12. The V gene's germline CDR1 is MNHEY and CDR2 SVGAGI. The CDR3 totals 17 residues. In DNA, the CDR3 is TGTGCCAGCAGTTACTCGTTGGGACAGTTTTCGGGCTCACCCCTCCACTTT. Translation: CASSYSLGQFSGSPLHF.

This clonotype was detected a few times. CDR3 in amino acids: CASTFPGHQETQYF. The CDR3, as DNA: TGTGCCAGCACCTTTCCAGGGCACCAAGAGACCCAGTACTTC. The J gene is TRBJ2-5, the V gene TRBV12-3 or TRBV12-4; weak D call: TRBD1 (5 bases). CDR3 size: 14 residues. Deletions cut 7 bases from V and 0 bases from J, with 12 bases between.

This sequence joins TRBV6-5 and TRBJ1-3, with unresolved D. The CDR3 has 15 amino acids. V lost 6 bases to trimming and J lost 0 bases, with 12 bases between them. Germline V lookup: CDR1 MNHEY, CDR2 SVGAGI. The CDR3 loop reads CASRPDVGSGNTIYF. The CDR3 DNA reads TGTGCCAGCAGACCGGACGTAGGCTCTGGAAACACCATATATTTT.

In its sample, this clonotype was seen a few times. The genes are TRBV19 and TRBJ1-5; D is undetermined. Germline loops: CDR1 LNHDA, CDR2 SQIVND (reference sequence). V lost 7 bases, J lost 2 bases, and 9 bases lay in between. The CDR3 runs to 13 residues. The CDR3 coding sequence is TGTGCCAGTACCGACACTGGCAATCAGCCCCAGCATTTT. Its protein product is CASTDTGNQPQHF.

This clonotype was counted only a few times. The J gene is TRBJ2-2, the V gene TRBV25-1, with a possible D match to TRBD1 (6 bases). The germline V and J ends were trimmed by 3 bases and 5 bases, with 13 bases remaining between them. CDR1 MGHDK and CDR2 SYGVNS come from the germline V gene. The CDR3 length is 15 residues. CDR3 nucleotide sequence: TGTGCCAGCAGTGACCCCAGGGGACCTACCGGGGAGCTGTTTTTT. Translated, it gives CASSDPRGPTGELFF.

This clonotype was found many times. CDR3 sequence: CASSSQGALDTQYF. The CDR3 DNA reads as TGCGCCAGCAGCTCACAGGGGGCCTTAGATACGCAGTATTTT. The chain combines TRBV5-1 with TRBJ2-3; 9 bases are shared with TRBD1. This CDR3 has 14 residues. V dropped 3 bases and J dropped 5; count of bases not matched to a gene: 4. CDR1 and CDR2 (germline): SGHRS, YFSETQ. Together with reference TRBV5-1 and TRBJ2-3, the CDR3 gives the full variable domain: KAGVTQTPRYLIKTRGQQVTLSCSPISGHRSVSWYQQTPGQGLQFLFEYFSETQRNKGNFPGRFSGRQFSNSRSEMNVSTLELGDSALYLCASSSQGALDTQYFGPGTRLTVL.

V and J are TRBV7-9 and TRBJ2-3; TRBD2 matches at 9 bases. The V segment lost 1 base and the J segment 0 bases; nucleotides outside the gene matches: 5. This CDR3 has 17 amino acids. The V gene's germline CDR1 is SEHNR and CDR2 FQNEAQ (reference sequence). The CDR3 nucleotides are TGTGCCAGCAGCTTAGTTCCTAGCGGGGTCAGCACAGATACGCAGTATTTT. This codes for CASSLVPSGVSTDTQYF.

The rearrangement uses TRBV6-2 or TRBV6-3 and TRBJ1-6; a weak D match, TRBD1 (5 bases). The CDR3 is made up of 15 amino acids. Germline CDR1 reads MNHEY; CDR2 reads SVGEGT. The V gene lost 5 bases and the J gene lost 8 bases, with 16 bases spanning the gap. This CDR3 is CASSLPGPTYSPLHF. The CDR3 DNA reads TGTGCCAGCAGTCTTCCGGGACCGACATATTCACCCCTCCACTTT.

This clonotype was observed a few times. The chain has TRBV7-2 and TRBJ2-5, with no clear D. Trimming took off 3 bases at V and 0 bases at J, with 11 bases between the two ends. In germline, CDR1 is SGHTA, CDR2 FQGNSA. This CDR3 is built from 15 residues. The CDR3 is CASSFPDWYQETQYF. Written as DNA, the CDR3 is TGTGCCAGCAGCTTTCCCGATTGGTACCAAGAGACCCAGTACTTC. Filled out from reference TRBV7-2 and TRBJ2-5, the complete variable domain reads GAGVSQSPSNKVTEKGKDVELRCDPISGHTALYWYRQSLGQGLEFLIYFQGNSAPDKSGLPSDRFSAERTGGSVSTLTIQRTQQEDSAVYLCASSFPDWYQETQYFGPGTRLLVL.

The chain couples TRBV11-2 to TRBJ1-1; possibly TRBD1 for D (5 bases). In germline, CDR1 is SGHAT, CDR2 FQNNGV. This CDR3 region has 13 residues. Trimming stripped 5 bases from V and 5 bases from J, with 12 bases between. The CDR3 DNA reads as TGTGCCAGCAGCCTGGCAGGGTGGACTGAAGCTTTCTTT. Amino acids: CASSLAGWTEAFF.

There are a few counts of this clonotype. V and J are TRBV4-3 and TRBJ2-7; possible D gene TRBD1, 5 bases. Between the trimmed V and J ends, which lost 0 bases and 0 bases, there was a span of 21 bases. Germline CDR1 LGHNA, CDR2 YSLEER. The CDR3 extends over 19 amino acids. For the CDR3, the DNA is TGCGCCAGCAGCCAAGACGAGACTTACTCAGGGTCCAGCTCCTACGAGCAGTACTTC. Amino acids: CASSQDETYSGSSSYEQYF.

This clonotype was recorded at least ten times. The V gene is TRBV9, the J gene TRBJ1-1; no firm D call. V was cut by 2 bases and J by 2 bases, with 10 bases left in between. The CDR3 spans 14 residues. Germline CDR1 is SGDLS and CDR2 is YYNGEE. CDR3 in DNA: TGTGCCAGCAGCGTGTCTGTCTTCAACACTGAAGCTTTCTTT. Its translation is CASSVSVFNTEAFF.

The chain couples TRBV24-1 to TRBJ2-3; D may be TRBD1 (5 bases). Trimming took 0 bases from V and 3 from J, leaving 9 bases between them. The CDR3 runs to 15 residues. Germline V gene lookup returns CDR1 KGHDR and CDR2 SFDVKD. The CDR3 nucleotides are TGTGCCACCAGTGATTTGAGCCAGGGAACAGATACGCAGTATTTT. Its protein product is CATSDLSQGTDTQYF.

The chain couples TRBV29-1 to TRBJ2-1; tentatively, D is TRBD1 (7 bases). Germline CDR1 SQVTM, CDR2 ANQGSEA. The V end was cut by 0 bases, the J end by 9 bases, with 15 bases between. The length of the CDR3 is 14 residues. CDR3 DNA: TGCAGCGTTGAAGATCGGGCAGGGGGAGGTGAGCAGTTCTTC. Its protein product is CSVEDRAGGGEQFF.

The chain recombines TRBV6-2 or TRBV6-3 with TRBJ2-5; possible D gene TRBD2, 6 bases. CDR1 MNHEY and CDR2 SVGEGT come from the germline V gene. CDR3 length: 13 amino acids. V was pared by 8 bases and J by 0 bases, with 10 bases between. This CDR3 is CASGRDYQETQYF. DNA for the CDR3: TGTGCCAGCGGCCGGGACTACCAAGAGACCCAGTACTTC.

The rearrangement joins TRBV3-1 to TRBJ2-7, with 8 bases identical to TRBD2. The J segment lost 2 bases and the V segment lost 1 base, leaving 7 bases of the junction unmatched. Germline V CDR1 and CDR2: LGHDT, YNNKEL (reference sequence). There are 16 residues in the CDR3. CDR3: CASSQVSSGEAYEQYF. CDR3 nucleotide sequence: TGTGCCAGCAGCCAAGTGAGTAGCGGGGAAGCCTACGAGCAGTACTTC.

This clonotype was recorded a few times. The chain combines TRBV7-2 with TRBJ2-7; 11 bases are a match to TRBD2. CDR3 length: 14 amino acids. V lost 10 bases and J lost 2; bases outside the gene matches: 7. From germline, CDR1 is SGHTA and CDR2 FQGNSA. The chain's CDR3 is CATAATSGAYEQYV. The CDR3 DNA sequence: TGTGCCACCGCAGCGACTAGCGGGGCCTACGAGCAGTACGTC.

This clonotype was observed a few times. The chain combines TRBV5-1 with TRBJ1-1; D is unresolved. This CDR3 is 13 amino acids long. The V end was cut by 4 bases, the J end by 1 base, with 8 bases between. Germline lookup yields CDR1 SGHRS and CDR2 YFSETQ. CDR3 region: CASSPDQNTEAFF. CDR3 nucleotides: TGCGCCAGCAGCCCAGACCAGAACACTGAAGCTTTCTTT.

This clonotype was observed a handful of times. This chain connects TRBV28 to TRBJ2-7, with D possibly being TRBD2 (7 bases). The germline V gene has CDR1 MDHEN and CDR2 SYDVKM. The V end lost 1 base, the J end lost 3 bases, and 13 bases lay between the germline ends. This CDR3 has 15 residues. This CDR3 reads CASSLLRGRIYEQYF. The CDR3, as DNA: TGTGCCAGCAGTTTATTGCGGGGGCGCATCTACGAGCAGTACTTC.

In the case of this clonotype: At one of its ends the junction is not consistent with the germline gene, which may arise from a read error. The J gene is TRBJ2-7, the V gene TRBV20-1, with 12 nucleotides matching TRBD2. This CDR3 contains 15 residues. In germline, CDR1 is DFQATT, CDR2 SNEGSKA (reference sequence). CDR3 in amino acids: CSARDRRTSGVPGDF. Written as DNA, the CDR3 is TGCAGTGCTAGAGATCGGAGGACTAGCGGGGTGCCTGGAGACTTC.

The chain employs TRBV5-6 and TRBJ2-3; D remains unclear. Looked up from germline, CDR1 is SGHDT and CDR2 is YYEEEE. Trimming stripped 0 bases from V and 5 bases from J, with 7 bases between. This CDR3 is 13 amino acids long. The CDR3 DNA is TGTGCCAGCAGCTTGGAATCGAGAGATACGCAGTATTTT. Its translation: CASSLESRDTQYF. Variable domain in full (rest from reference TRBV5-6 and TRBJ2-3): DAGVTQSPTHLIKTRGQQVTLRCSPKSGHDTVSWYQQALGQGPQFIFQYYEEEERQRGNFPDRFSGHQFPNYSSELNVNALLLGDSALYLCASSLESRDTQYFGPGTRLTVL.

V and J are TRBV10-3 and TRBJ2-7; tentatively, D is TRBD2 (6 bases). V dropped 0 bases and J dropped 6 bases, with 12 bases sitting between them. The germline gives CDR1 ENHRY, CDR2 SYGVKD. The CDR3 has 14 residues. Here the CDR3 reads CAISESSEGGEQYV. The CDR3 DNA sequence: TGTGCCATCAGTGAGTCGTCGGAGGGTGGCGAGCAGTACGTC.